This T cell receptor (beta chain) was recovered during a study of cytomegalovirus exposure and HLA in healthy donors. The study, taken as a whole, reports: Through in vitro validation, three CMV-associated chains were shown to be specific for CMV antigens. Based on reports, TCR beta sequences accurately predicted HLA-A and HLA-B alleles for most subjects. The authors enumerated around 150 TCR beta chains as linked to cytomegalovirus.

A remark on this clone: The antigen is undetermined.

The V gene's germline CDR1 is LNHDA and CDR2 SQIVND (reference sequence). The CDR3 runs 16 residues. The V and J ends lost 1 base and 0 bases respectively, with 12 bases between them. The PCR was carried out with 60 Vbeta primers and 13 Jbeta primers. Authors' processing steps: Later, roughly 77 million unique TCR beta chains were counted in an analysis, and roughly 10 million of them were shared. Produced via immunoSEQ multiplex PCR; TCRdb's table is partial and in-frame only. V and J calls and clone size are copied from that table; D and trimming were computed from the DNA. Of approximately 160,000 clones in the sample, roughly four fifths were seen once.

The chain employs TRBV19 and TRBJ1-1, with D maybe TRBD1 (6 bases). The receptor was isolated from a middle-aged man in good health and CMV-seropositive. Sequencing input: PBMCs. DNA of the CDR3: TGTGCCAGTAGTATAGCACAGGGCTTCATGAACACTGAAGCTTTCTTT. Translating it yields CASSIAQGFMNTEAFF.